Below, 23 T cell receptor beta chains from the same sample are listed, as sequenced in a study of blood T cells in healthy people across ages. A J-beta primer mix and a sample-barcoded 5' primer were used in a second PCR of roughly 7 to 12 cycles. Each CDR3 protein is one row after TCRdb ran MiXCR on the 5' RACE reads. The table has around 1,000,000 distinct CDR3 sequences, about 23% seen once. These data were also filed under a second study, of T cells of mothers and their children.

Specimen: blood. The receptor set was obtained from a girl aged 2-10 years in good health.

This clonotype was seen a few times. The chain couples TRBV28 to TRBJ2-1; the D gene is possibly TRBD2 (6 bases). Germline V gene sequence: CDR1 MDHEN, CDR2 SYDVKM. CDR3 length: 14 residues. The germline V and J ends were trimmed by 3 bases and 9 bases, with 15 bases remaining between them. This CDR3 is CASSFSGAKIEQFF. The DNA of the CDR3 is TGTGCCAGCAGTTTCTCGGGAGCCAAGATTGAGCAGTTCTTC.

This chain connects TRBV9 to TRBJ2-7; the D gene is possibly TRBD1 (6 bases). CDR3 length: 15 residues. Germline lookup yields CDR1 SGDLS and CDR2 YYNGEE. V was trimmed by 3 bases and J by 2 bases, leaving 15 bases between them. The CDR3 loop reads CASSAQPGQTYEQYF. CDR3 coding DNA: TGTGCCAGCAGCGCCCAACCGGGACAAACCTACGAGCAGTACTTC.

Only a few counts were recorded for this clonotype. This chain uses TRBV4-2 with TRBJ2-4, with no clear D. The germline V gene encodes CDR1 LGHNA and CDR2 YNFKEQ. V lost 4 bases, J lost 13 bases, and 14 bases lay in between. This CDR3 comprises 12 residues. The CDR3 coding sequence is TGTGCCAGCAGCCCGCCCTCCGACTTCCAGTACTTC. The encoded protein is CASSPPSDFQYF.

In this sample, this clonotype turned up a few times. V is TRBV7-9 and J is TRBJ2-7; no clear D. The CDR3 has 13 residues. Germline-derived CDR1 and CDR2 are SEHNR and FQNEAQ (reference sequence). With 4 bases removed from V and 3 bases from J, the gap between germline ends came to 10 bases. The CDR3: CASSSPEDYEQYF. The CDR3 nucleotides are TGTGCCAGCAGCTCCCCAGAGGACTACGAGCAGTACTTC.

The CDR3 bases are TGTGCCAGCAGCCAAGATATATTTACGGTTGGACAGGGGCTCAATAACTATGGCTACACCTTC. This sequence encodes CASSQDIFTVGQGLNNYGYTF. The chain uses TRBV3-1 and TRBJ1-2; 9 nucleotides agree with TRBD1. J lost 1 base, V lost 0 bases, and 18 bases had no gene match. The CDR3 runs to 21 residues. The V gene's germline CDR1 is LGHDT and CDR2 YNNKEL (reference sequence). The full variable domain, rest sourced from reference TRBV3-1 and TRBJ1-2, is DTAVSQTPKYLVTQMGNDKSIKCEQNLGHDTMYWYKQDSKKFLKIMFSYNNKELIINETVPNRFSPKSPDKAHLNLHINSLELGDSAVYFCASSQDIFTVGQGLNNYGYTFGSGTRLTVV.

The V gene is TRBV4-1, the J gene TRBJ2-1; 9 bases align to TRBD2. The J call may be mistaken, given a closer DNA end match to TRBJ2-7. The CDR3 runs 16 residues. Germline CDR1 MGHRA, CDR2 YSYEKL. The chain's CDR3 is CASSQLREGLRHEQYF. The DNA for the CDR3 is TGCGCCAGCAGCCAGCTGCGGGAGGGCCTAAGGCACGAGCAGTACTTC.

The sample holds a few counts of this clonotype. J is TRBJ2-1 and V is TRBV12-3 or TRBV12-4; D is possibly TRBD1 or TRBD2 (5 bases each). Trimming took 6 bases from V and 7 from J, leaving 10 bases between them. The CDR3 loop spans 12 amino acids. CDR3 sequence: CASRPGPNEQFF. The CDR3 DNA is TGTGCCAGCAGACCGGGGCCTAATGAGCAGTTCTTC.

The V and J genes are TRBV19 and TRBJ2-1; TRBD1 matches at 8 bases. Germline-derived CDR1 and CDR2 are LNHDA and SQIVND (reference sequence). V lost 3 bases and J lost 7; bases outside the gene matches: 8. The CDR3 totals 15 residues. The DNA of the CDR3 is TGTGCCAGTAGTATTGCGCAGGGGGCCCCTAATGAGCAGTTCTTC. Protein: CASSIAQGAPNEQFF.

This clonotype appeared a few times. The genes are TRBV15 and TRBJ1-6; 11 bases agree with TRBD1. CDR3 length: 19 amino acids. V was clipped by 2 bases and J by 0 bases; unmatched bases: 6. Germline lookup yields CDR1 LNHNV and CDR2 YYDKDF (reference sequence). The CDR3 protein is CATSRSGQGAGSYNSPLHF. In DNA form, the CDR3 reads TGTGCCACCAGCAGAAGCGGACAGGGGGCGGGCTCCTATAATTCACCCCTCCACTTT.

This chain uses TRBV5-5 with TRBJ2-1, with TRBD1 identical over 10 bases. The DNA end is more similar to TRBJ2-7, so the J call may be wrong. The CDR3 consists of 15 residues. Germline CDR1 is SGHKS and CDR2 is YYEKEE (reference sequence). The CDR3 DNA reads TGTGCCAGCAGCCGAACTGACAGGGGGCTCGACGAGCAGTACTTC. It is translated as CASSRTDRGLDEQYF.

The J gene is TRBJ1-4, the V gene TRBV2; no firm D call. V was shortened by 4 bases and J by 8 bases, with 5 bases between the two germline ends. CDR1 and CDR2 from the germline V gene are SNHLY and FYNNEI. The CDR3 is made up of 11 amino acids. The CDR3 DNA reads TGTGCCAGCAGTGTTTCGGAAAAACTGTTTTTT. Its translation is CASSVSEKLFF.

This chain joins TRBV20-1 and TRBJ1-1, with TRBD1 matching over 8 bases. Germline values: CDR1 DFQATT, CDR2 SNEGSKA (reference sequence). The CDR3 sequence is 13 residues long. The V and J ends lost 6 bases and 4 bases, in that order; junction bases with no gene match: 7. DNA of the CDR3: TGCAGTGCCCCCAGGACAGGGAGCACTGAAGCTTTCTTT. Its translation is CSAPRTGSTEAFF.

This clonotype was seen a few times. The chain has TRBV7-6 and TRBJ1-5, with D unclear. Trimming shortened V by 2 bases and J by 3 bases, and 5 bases separated the two germline ends. There are 13 residues in the CDR3. Germline CDR1 is SGHVS and CDR2 is FNYEAQ. The CDR3 reads CASSLTNNQPQHF. In DNA, the CDR3 is TGTGCCAGCAGCTTAACGAACAATCAGCCCCAGCATTTT.

The chain couples TRBV3-1 to TRBJ1-2; the D gene is possibly TRBD1 (5 bases). Germline CDR1 and CDR2: LGHDT and YNNKEL (reference sequence). The CDR3 contains 12 residues. Trimming took 3 bases from V and 5 from J, leaving 7 bases between them. The CDR3 region has the DNA TGTGCCAGCAGCCATCAGGGATATGGCTACACCTTC. This translates into CASSHQGYGYTF.

The rearrangement uses TRBV29-1 and TRBJ1-3; D ambiguous. With 7 bases removed from V and 0 bases from J, the gap between germline ends came to 4 bases. The CDR3 is 11 amino acids. Germline assignment: CDR1 SQVTM and CDR2 ANQGSEA. The CDR3 spells CSADSGNTIYF. The CDR3 DNA reads as TGCAGCGCCGACTCTGGAAACACCATATATTTT.

Comment on this clonotype: The junction differs from germline at one of its ends, possibly a read error. V is TRBV5-1 and J is TRBJ2-5; tentative D call: TRBD1 (7 bases). Germline V gene lookup returns CDR1 SGHRS and CDR2 YFSETQ. The CDR3 has 14 residues. The CDR3 here is CASSLVQGGEAQHF. The CDR3 DNA reads TGCGCCAGCAGCTTGGTTCAGGGGGGCGAGGCCCAGCACTTC.

The chain employs TRBV20-1 and TRBJ2-5; D possibly corresponds to TRBD2 (6 bases). V was pared by 3 bases and J by 3 bases, with 11 bases between. The CDR3 covers 13 residues. In germline, CDR1 is DFQATT, CDR2 SNEGSKA (reference sequence). The CDR3 reads CSASAAGKETQYF. CDR3 nucleotides: TGCAGTGCTAGTGCCGCGGGGAAAGAGACCCAGTACTTC.

This clonotype was detected a few times. This chain uses TRBV6-5 with TRBJ2-5; D call uncertain. Per the germline V gene, CDR1 is MNHEY and CDR2 is SVGAGI. The V gene lost 7 bases and the J gene lost 4 bases, with 7 bases spanning the gap. CDR3 length: 11 amino acids. The CDR3, as DNA: TGTGCCAGCAATCGCGGAGAGACCCAGTACTTC. It translates to CASNRGETQYF.

In this sample, this clonotype turned up a few times. The CDR3 loop is CASSIGTGPTYEQYF. DNA for the CDR3: TGTGCCAGCAGCATTGGGACAGGGCCCACCTACGAGCAGTACTTC. The chain is built from TRBV2 and TRBJ2-7; TRBD1 matches at 9 bases. The germline gives CDR1 SNHLY, CDR2 FYNNEI. V gave up 6 bases and J gave up 2 bases; unmatched junction bases: 8. The CDR3 is 15 amino acids.

This clonotype was seen only a few times. The CDR3 is CSGSGGQRRSADTQYF. CDR3 DNA: TGCAGCGGTAGTGGTGGGCAGCGGCGTTCCGCAGATACGCAGTATTTT. The chain has TRBV29-1 and TRBJ2-3, with D tentatively TRBD2 (5 bases). Germline V gene data show CDR1 as SQVTM and CDR2 as ANQGSEA. Trimming left V 7 bases short and J 4 bases short, with 24 bases between. This CDR3 comprises 16 residues.

This clonotype came up a few times. The J gene is TRBJ1-1, the V gene TRBV5-1; D is uncertain. The CDR3 extends over 16 amino acids. Germline CDR1 SGHRS, CDR2 YFSETQ. V lost 0 bases to trimming and J lost 0 bases, with 12 bases between them. The CDR3: CASSLGNMGLNTEAFF. The DNA for the CDR3 is TGCGCCAGCAGCTTGGGTAATATGGGCCTGAACACTGAAGCTTTCTTT.

This clonotype was counted between two and nine times. The V and J genes are TRBV5-1 and TRBJ2-7; possible D gene TRBD2, 5 bases. The J call may be in error: the DNA end matches TRBJ2-1 better. The germline V gene has CDR1 SGHRS and CDR2 YFSETQ. The CDR3 extends over 15 amino acids. The CDR3 DNA reads TGCGCCAGCAGCTTGTATCGGGGAGAGGGCGATGAGCAGTTCTTC. This gives the protein CASSLYRGEGDEQFF.

The chain links TRBV20-1 to TRBJ2-1, with D possibly TRBD2 on 5 matching bases. The J call is doubtful: the DNA matches TRBJ2-7 better. Germline CDR1 DFQATT, CDR2 SNEGSKA (reference sequence). CDR3 size: 16 residues. The CDR3 is CSARNRTLGLTYEQYF. In nucleotides, the CDR3 is TGCAGTGCTAGAAACCGGACGTTAGGACTTACCTACGAGCAGTACTTC.